A selection of T cell receptor beta chains follows, all from one sample in a study of Ad26.COV2.S vaccination and SARS-CoV-2 variants. Assay used: immunoSEQ multiplex PCR; TCRdb lists only in-frame clones, some missing. The sample lists approximately 360,000 clones, about four fifths seen once, with almost 7.5% in the top ten. Sequenced material: peripheral blood, taken in a trial of Ad26.COV2.S vaccine versus placebo. The source is a person aged 18-65 years who received the Ad26.COV2.S COVID-19 vaccine or a placebo. CDR3s include the opening cysteine and the closing phenylalanine or tryptophan. Each record gives: CDR3 protein, CDR3 DNA, clone size, D gene, J gene, V gene. D genes are given only for firm matches. Not every row has a clone size; where given, it reads once, few, many or a size class.

cdr3_aa: CASSYDRGNTEAFF
cdr3_nt: TGTGCCAGCAGTTATGACAGGGGGAACACTGAAGCTTTCTTT
clone_size: .
d_call: TRBD1
j_call: TRBJ1-1
v_call: TRBV27

cdr3_aa: CASSERISGNTIYF
cdr3_nt: TGTGCCAGCAGTGAACGGATCTCTGGAAACACCATATATTTT
clone_size: few
d_call: .
j_call: TRBJ1-3
v_call: TRBV2

cdr3_aa: CASSTPGHDYEQYF
cdr3_nt: TGTGCCAGCAGTACTCCGGGCCATGACTACGAGCAGTACTTC
clone_size: .
d_call: .
j_call: TRBJ2-7
v_call: TRBV6-5

cdr3_aa: CASSIFEGGAQYF
cdr3_nt: TGTGCCAGCAGCATATTCGAAGGGGGGGCCCAGTACTTC
clone_size: .
d_call: .
j_call: TRBJ2-5
v_call: TRBV14

cdr3_aa: CASSQPTGVEQYF
cdr3_nt: TGTGCCAGCAGCCAACCGACGGGGGTCGAGCAGTACTTC
clone_size: .
d_call: .
j_call: TRBJ2-7
v_call: TRBV3-1/TRBV3-2

cdr3_aa: CASSSGQNGYTF
cdr3_nt: TGTGCCAGCAGTTCTGGACAGAACGGCTACACCTTC
clone_size: .
d_call: .
j_call: TRBJ1-2
v_call: TRBV11-3

cdr3_aa: CASSAPTSWGAVNEQFF
cdr3_nt: TGTGCCAGCAGTGCGCCTACGTCCTGGGGTGCAGTCAATGAGCAGTTCTTC
clone_size: .
d_call: .
j_call: TRBJ2-1
v_call: TRBV28

cdr3_aa: CATKGAIYNEQFF
cdr3_nt: TGTGCCACCAAGGGGGCGATCTACAATGAGCAGTTCTTC
clone_size: .
d_call: TRBD1
j_call: TRBJ2-1
v_call: TRBV24-1

cdr3_aa: CASSFGQMGTGELFF
cdr3_nt: TGTGCCAGCAGCTTCGGGCAGATGGGCACCGGGGAGCTGTTTTTT
clone_size: .
d_call: .
j_call: TRBJ2-2
v_call: TRBV7-2

cdr3_aa: CASSAGGTGELFF
cdr3_nt: TGTGCCAGCTCTGCAGGGGGAACCGGGGAGCTGTTTTTT
clone_size: .
d_call: TRBD1
j_call: TRBJ2-2
v_call: TRBV2

cdr3_aa: CASRPHTGELFF
cdr3_nt: TGTGCCAGCCGCCCGCACACCGGGGAGCTGTTTTTT
clone_size: .
d_call: .
j_call: TRBJ2-2
v_call: TRBV7-2

cdr3_aa: CASSQTPLSGIDTQYF
cdr3_nt: TGCGCCAGCAGCCAAACGCCCCTCTCCGGAATAGATACGCAGTATTTT
clone_size: .
d_call: .
j_call: TRBJ2-3
v_call: TRBV4-3

cdr3_aa: CASSLFPTGVNAFF
cdr3_nt: TGTGCCAGTAGCCTATTCCCGACGGGGGTCAACGCGTTCTTC
clone_size: .
d_call: .
j_call: TRBJ2-1
v_call: TRBV19

cdr3_aa: CASSSTSGGPYTYEQYF
cdr3_nt: TGTGCCAGCAGCTCTACTAGCGGGGGGCCATACACCTACGAGCAGTACTTC
clone_size: .
d_call: TRBD2
j_call: TRBJ2-7
v_call: TRBV7-9

cdr3_aa: CATSAGEMNTEAFF
cdr3_nt: TGTGCCACCAGTGCAGGGGAAATGAACACTGAAGCTTTCTTT
clone_size: .
d_call: .
j_call: TRBJ1-1
v_call: TRBV24-1

cdr3_aa: CASSPRGQGGYNEQFF
cdr3_nt: TGTGCCAGCAGCCCCAGAGGACAGGGTGGGTACAATGAGCAGTTCTTC
clone_size: .
d_call: TRBD1
j_call: TRBJ2-1
v_call: TRBV11-2

cdr3_aa: CASSFGDSPLHF
cdr3_nt: TGTGCCAGCAGTTTTGGCGATTCACCCCTCCACTTT
clone_size: .
d_call: .
j_call: TRBJ1-6
v_call: TRBV12-3/TRBV12-4

cdr3_aa: CASSLWGQGFTEAFF
cdr3_nt: TGTGCCAGCAGTTTATGGGGGCAGGGATTCACTGAAGCTTTCTTT
clone_size: .
d_call: .
j_call: TRBJ1-1
v_call: TRBV27

cdr3_aa: CASSPGQGAPSGANVLTF
cdr3_nt: TGTGCCAGCAGTCCCGGACAGGGGGCCCCCTCTGGGGCCAACGTCCTGACTTTC
clone_size: .
d_call: TRBD1
j_call: TRBJ2-6
v_call: TRBV6-6

cdr3_aa: CAISDSDRAPYEQYF
cdr3_nt: TGTGCCATCAGTGATTCCGACAGGGCCCCCTACGAGCAGTACTTC
clone_size: .
d_call: TRBD1
j_call: TRBJ2-7
v_call: TRBV10-3

cdr3_aa: CASSFLGQGEADTQYF
cdr3_nt: TGTGCCAGCAGCTTCTTAGGACAGGGGGAGGCAGATACGCAGTATTTT
clone_size: .
d_call: TRBD1
j_call: TRBJ2-3
v_call: TRBV7-9

cdr3_aa: CASSPPRDRGGYEQYF
cdr3_nt: TGTGCCAGCTCACCTCCCCGGGACAGGGGGGGCTACGAGCAGTACTTC
clone_size: .
d_call: TRBD1
j_call: TRBJ2-7
v_call: TRBV18

cdr3_aa: CASSPDRVGAFF
cdr3_nt: TGTGCCAGCTCACCCGACAGGGTAGGGGCTTTCTTT
clone_size: .
d_call: TRBD1
j_call: TRBJ1-1
v_call: TRBV18

cdr3_aa: CASRARGGEKLFF
cdr3_nt: TGCGCCAGCAGGGCCAGAGGCGGTGAAAAACTGTTTTTT
clone_size: .
d_call: .
j_call: TRBJ1-4
v_call: TRBV5-1

cdr3_aa: CASSITSHFSNQPQHF
cdr3_nt: TGTGCCAGCAGCATTACTTCTCATTTTAGCAATCAGCCCCAGCATTTT
clone_size: .
d_call: .
j_call: TRBJ1-5
v_call: TRBV11-3

cdr3_aa: CASSQEGHGVAGNEQFF
cdr3_nt: TGCGCCAGCAGCCAAGAAGGGCACGGTGTAGCGGGAAATGAGCAGTTCTTC
clone_size: .
d_call: TRBD2
j_call: TRBJ2-1
v_call: TRBV4-1

cdr3_aa: CASSLTSGGVVTQYF
cdr3_nt: TGCGCCAGCAGCTTGACTAGCGGGGGGGTTGTTACGCAGTATTTT
clone_size: .
d_call: TRBD2
j_call: TRBJ2-3
v_call: TRBV5-1

cdr3_aa: CASSYDGGGDEAFF
cdr3_nt: TGTGCCAGCAGTTACGACGGGGGCGGAGATGAAGCTTTCTTT
clone_size: .
d_call: .
j_call: TRBJ1-1
v_call: TRBV6-6

cdr3_aa: CASSPLTSLSTGELFF
cdr3_nt: TGTGCCAGCTCACCACTGACTAGCTTGAGCACCGGGGAGCTGTTTTTT
clone_size: .
d_call: TRBD2
j_call: TRBJ2-2
v_call: TRBV18

cdr3_aa: CASSQVTPTVYEQYF
cdr3_nt: TGCGCCAGCAGCCAAGTAACCCCCACCGTCTACGAGCAGTACTTC
clone_size: .
d_call: .
j_call: TRBJ2-7
v_call: TRBV4-1

cdr3_aa: CASSPSGSREKLFF
cdr3_nt: TGTGCCAGCAGCCCAAGCGGGTCGCGGGAAAAACTGTTTTTT
clone_size: .
d_call: .
j_call: TRBJ1-4
v_call: TRBV9

cdr3_aa: CASGPWGELFF
cdr3_nt: TGCGCCAGCGGGCCCTGGGGGGAGCTGTTTTTT
clone_size: .
d_call: .
j_call: TRBJ2-2
v_call: TRBV10-2

cdr3_aa: CASSSGGSYEQYF
cdr3_nt: TGTGCCAGCAGCTCAGGGGGAAGCTACGAGCAGTACTTC
clone_size: once
d_call: TRBD1
j_call: TRBJ2-7
v_call: TRBV7-9

cdr3_aa: CASSQVWVGGYPTIYF
cdr3_nt: TGTGCCAGCAGCCAAGTTTGGGTCGGGGGCTACCCCACCATATATTTT
clone_size: .
d_call: .
j_call: TRBJ1-3
v_call: TRBV3-1/TRBV3-2

cdr3_aa: CASSPGTSRRRQYF
cdr3_nt: TGTGCCAGCAGCCCCGGGACTAGCAGACGGCGGCAGTATTTT
clone_size: .
d_call: TRBD2
j_call: TRBJ2-3
v_call: TRBV4-2

cdr3_aa: CASSQVGVALHF
cdr3_nt: TGCGCCAGCAGCCAAGTGGGGGTCGCCCTCCACTTT
clone_size: few
d_call: .
j_call: TRBJ1-6
v_call: TRBV4-1

cdr3_aa: CASSQAGAEETQYF
cdr3_nt: TGTGCCAGCAGCCAAGCTGGGGCAGAAGAGACCCAGTACTTC
clone_size: once
d_call: .
j_call: TRBJ2-5
v_call: TRBV3-1/TRBV3-2

cdr3_aa: CASSGGPSQEIQYF
cdr3_nt: TGCGCCAGCAGCGGAGGACCGTCTCAAGAGATCCAGTACTTC
clone_size: .
d_call: .
j_call: TRBJ2-5
v_call: TRBV5-1

cdr3_aa: CASSVNSVRTNPHEQFF
cdr3_nt: TGTGCCAGCAGCGTAAATTCCGTCAGGACCAACCCCCATGAGCAGTTCTTC
clone_size: .
d_call: .
j_call: TRBJ2-1
v_call: TRBV9